Shown below are 29 T cell receptor beta chains from a single sample sequenced in a study of CD8 T cells in Susac syndrome. Reverse transcription used roughly 0.45 to 1 ug RNA and random hexamers. TCRdb itself ran the immunoSEQ multiplex PCR reads through MiXCR, one entry per CDR3 protein. The sample yields approximately 110,000 distinct CDR3 sequences, about 92% seen once. Sequences were obtained from CD8+ T cells from PBMCs. These receptors all come from a human donor with multiple sclerosis.

J is TRBJ2-7 and V is TRBV3-1, with D maybe TRBD2 (7 bases). Trimming pared 2 bases from V and 1 base from J, leaving 18 bases between. This CDR3 spans 17 amino acids. Germline loops: CDR1 LGHDT, CDR2 YNNKEL (reference sequence). DNA of the CDR3: TGTGCCAGCAGCCAAAGGGGCGGGGGCTTGAGTTCCTACGAGCAGTACTTC. Amino acid sequence: CASSQRGGGLSSYEQYF.

This CDR3 reads CASTWAQPVSTDTQYF. DNA for the CDR3: TGTGCCAGCACCTGGGCCCAGCCGGTGAGCACAGATACGCAGTATTTT. The J gene is TRBJ2-3, the V gene TRBV12-3 or TRBV12-4; D remains ambiguous. The CDR3 extends over 16 amino acids. Trimming shortened V by 7 bases and J by 0 bases, and 17 bases separated the two germline ends.

V gene TRBV29-1 combines with J gene TRBJ2-3; 10 bases map to TRBD2. Germline lookup yields CDR1 SQVTM and CDR2 ANQGSEA. CDR3 length: 13 residues. With V trimmed by 3 bases and J by 9 bases, 6 bases remained unmatched. CDR3 region: CSVDLAGDGTQYF. CDR3 coding DNA: TGCAGCGTTGATCTAGCGGGAGACGGGACGCAGTATTTT.

This rearrangement joins TRBV29-1 to TRBJ2-1, with 7 nucleotides matching TRBD1. Germline loops: CDR1 SQVTM, CDR2 ANQGSEA. This CDR3 is 14 amino acids long. The trim removed 7 bases at V and 5 bases at J, leaving 11 bases unmatched. The CDR3 coding sequence is TGCAGCGGGAGAGGGACAGCGAGTAACAATGAGCAGTTCTTC. Translation: CSGRGTASNNEQFF.

V is TRBV7-6 and J is TRBJ2-7, with D maybe TRBD2 (6 bases). The germline CDR1 and CDR2 sequences are SGHVS and FNYEAQ. V was clipped by 3 bases and J by 2 bases, with 8 bases between them. This CDR3 has 13 residues. The CDR3 bases are TGTGCCAGCAGCTTTGGCGGGGCCTACGAGCAGTACTTC. It translates to CASSFGGAYEQYF.

The V and J genes are TRBV7-2 and TRBJ1-3; a possible D gene is TRBD1 (5 bases). Trimming stripped 4 bases from V and 0 bases from J, with 10 bases between. CDR3 length: 15 residues. Per germline, CDR1 SGHTA and CDR2 FQGNSA. The CDR3 loop is CASSYRQSSGNTIYF. CDR3 nucleotide sequence: TGTGCCAGCAGCTATCGACAGAGCTCTGGAAACACCATATATTTT.

This clonotype was recorded once. This chain connects TRBV6-5 to TRBJ2-3; 10 bases are a match to TRBD2. In germline, CDR1 is MNHEY, CDR2 SVGAGI. The CDR3 covers 15 residues. With V trimmed by 6 bases and J by 5 bases, 8 bases remained unmatched. CDR3: CASSSAGGPVDTQYF. The CDR3 coding sequence is TGTGCCAGCAGCTCAGCGGGAGGGCCGGTAGATACGCAGTATTTT.

This chain connects TRBV7-6 to TRBJ1-3, with 9 bases matching TRBD1. V lost 5 bases, J lost 2 bases, and 7 bases stayed unmatched. The CDR3 runs 16 residues. Looked up from germline, CDR1 is SGHVS and CDR2 is FNYEAQ. The CDR3 protein is CASSPPGQGPGNTIYF. Here the CDR3 DNA reads TGTGCCAGCAGCCCCCCGGGACAGGGACCTGGAAACACCATATATTTT.

The rearrangement links TRBV13 to TRBJ1-5; D gene unclear. There are 14 residues in the CDR3. Germline-derived CDR1 and CDR2 are PRHDT and FYEKMQ (reference sequence). V was clipped by 4 bases and J by 6 bases, with 13 bases between them. CDR3: CASSSYRGTQPQHF. The DNA of the CDR3 is TGTGCCAGCAGCTCCTACAGAGGCACTCAGCCCCAGCATTTT.

This chain joins TRBV7-9 and TRBJ2-5; 8 bases map to TRBD1. This CDR3 is built from 16 residues. Per germline, CDR1 SEHNR and CDR2 FQNEAQ (reference sequence). After removal of 1 base from V and 0 bases from J, the junction contained 4 bases not matched to a gene. The CDR3 bases are TGTGCCAGCAGCTTAGTTGGACAGGGAGACCAAGAGACCCAGTACTTC. Translating it yields CASSLVGQGDQETQYF.

This sequence joins TRBV28 and TRBJ2-2; D unclear. Germline-derived CDR1 and CDR2 are MDHEN and SYDVKM. The CDR3 has 17 amino acids. Between the trimmed V and J ends, which lost 4 bases and 2 bases, there was a span of 17 bases. This CDR3 is CASSSVDVSVNTGELFF. The CDR3 nucleotides are TGTGCCAGCAGTTCGGTGGACGTGTCTGTTAACACCGGGGAGCTGTTTTTT.

The chain employs TRBV6-1 and TRBJ2-7; 8 positions match TRBD2. The J segment lost 0 bases and the V segment lost 6 bases, leaving 10 bases of the junction unmatched. The CDR3 covers 16 residues. CDR1 is MNHNS, CDR2 SASEGT, per germline. CDR3 nucleotides: TGTGCCAGCAGAGAACTAGGCGGGGGGCTCTCCTACGAGCAGTACTTC. It codes for CASRELGGGLSYEQYF.

The V gene is TRBV5-1, the J gene TRBJ2-7; a possible D gene is TRBD2 (6 bases). The germline V and J ends were trimmed by 4 bases and 5 bases, with 19 bases remaining between them. This CDR3 has 15 amino acids. CDR1 is SGHRS, CDR2 YFSETQ, per germline. Written as DNA, the CDR3 is TGCGCCAGCAGCCTACTCACCCGGAGGGATAACGAGCAGTACTTC. It codes for CASSLLTRRDNEQYF.

The rearrangement links TRBV4-2 to TRBJ2-7, with TRBD2 matching 7 bases. The CDR3 spans 17 residues. CDR1 and CDR2 from the germline V gene are LGHNA and YNFKEQ. Trimming at V came to 0 bases and at J to 4 bases, leaving 12 bases not matched to a gene. CDR3 amino acids: CASSQDLRASGTYEQYV. CDR3 nucleotide sequence: TGTGCCAGCAGCCAAGACCTCAGAGCCAGCGGGACTTACGAGCAGTACGTC.

The chain employs TRBV3-1 and TRBJ2-6; D may match TRBD1 or TRBD2 (5 bases each). CDR1 and CDR2 (germline): LGHDT, YNNKEL (reference sequence). V was clipped by 1 base and J by 5 bases, with 12 bases between them. The CDR3 runs 16 residues. The CDR3 sequence: CASSQVRGGRANVLTF. The CDR3 DNA sequence: TGTGCCAGCAGCCAAGTAAGGGGCGGGCGGGCCAACGTCCTGACTTTC.

This chain joins TRBV5-1 and TRBJ2-2; D is unresolved. The CDR3 totals 12 residues. Germline V gives CDR1 SGHRS, CDR2 YFSETQ. V was trimmed by 7 bases and J by 4 bases, leaving 8 bases between them. The CDR3 DNA sequence: TGCGCCAGCCTCGCGGCCACCGGGGAGCTGTTTTTT. Amino acid sequence: CASLAATGELFF.

The rearrangement joins TRBV13 to TRBJ1-4, with D unclear. The CDR3 contains 14 residues. V was pared by 5 bases and J by 8 bases, with 15 bases between. Looked up from germline, CDR1 is PRHDT and CDR2 is FYEKMQ (reference sequence). For the CDR3, the DNA is TGTGCCAGCAGCCGAACTCGGCTCGGGGAAAAACTGTTTTTT. This encodes CASSRTRLGEKLFF.

The gene calls are TRBV12-3 or TRBV12-4 and TRBJ2-7; D is undetermined. CDR3 length equals 12 residues. V lost 2 bases and J lost 9, with 11 bases in between. CDR3 region: CASSLFIGWQYF. The CDR3 coding sequence is TGTGCCAGCAGTTTATTCATAGGATGGCAGTACTTC.

This chain connects TRBV20-1 to TRBJ2-3, with 7 bases fitting TRBD1. CDR3 size: 15 residues. Losses at the gene ends were 0 bases for V and 2 bases for J; bases not matched to a gene: 5. From germline, CDR1 is DFQATT and CDR2 SNEGSKA (reference sequence). CDR3 sequence (DNA): TGCAGTGCTAGAGATGACAGGGAGCCCACAGATACGCAGTATTTT. This encodes CSARDDREPTDTQYF.

V gene TRBV12-3 or TRBV12-4 combines with J gene TRBJ2-5; 11 bases map to TRBD2. Trimming cost V 7 bases and J 4 bases; bases outside gene matches: 11. The CDR3 contains 16 residues. CDR3 coding DNA: TGTGCCAGCACCAAGCGGACTAGCGGGCAAAGAGAGACCCAGTACTTC. Translated: CASTKRTSGQRETQYF.

The CDR3 sequence is CASSESPETQYF. CDR3 in DNA: TGTGCCAGCAGTGAATCCCCAGAGACCCAGTACTTC. This chain links TRBV25-1 with TRBJ2-5; D is unclear. This CDR3 is built from 12 residues. The germline V gene encodes CDR1 MGHDK and CDR2 SYGVNS. V lost 1 base, J lost 4 bases, and 4 bases lay in between.

The J gene is TRBJ1-6, the V gene TRBV12-5; D unresolved. The germline V gene encodes CDR1 LGHNT and CDR2 FRNRAP. This CDR3 is built from 16 residues. V lost 2 bases and J lost 6, with 14 bases in between. CDR3 sequence reads: CASGLSPLTGNSPLHF. The CDR3, as DNA: TGTGCTAGTGGTTTGTCGCCATTGACTGGTAATTCACCCCTCCACTTT. Based on the CDR3 plus reference TRBV12-5 and TRBJ1-6, the full variable domain is DARVTQTPRHKVTEMGQEVTMRCQPILGHNTVFWYRQTMMQGLELLAYFRNRAPLDDSGMPKDRFSAEMPDATLATLKIQPSEPRDSAVYFCASGLSPLTGNSPLHFGNGTRLTVT.

The rearrangement joins TRBV15 to TRBJ2-3; either TRBD1 or TRBD2 may supply D (5 bases each). The germline CDR1 and CDR2 sequences are LNHNV and YYDKDF (reference sequence). The CDR3 is made up of 17 amino acids. V was clipped by 3 bases and J by 2 bases, with 18 bases between them. The CDR3 region has the DNA TGTGCCACCAGCAGGTGGGCCGGGGCAGGGACCACAGATACGCAGTATTTT. It encodes CATSRWAGAGTTDTQYF. The variable domain in full, completed from reference TRBV15 and TRBJ2-3, reads DAMVIQNPRYQVTQFGKPVTLSCSQTLNHNVMYWYQQKSSQAPKLLFHYYDKDFNNEADTPDNFQSRRPNTSFCFLDIRSPGLGDTAMYLCATSRWAGAGTTDTQYFGPGTRLTVL.

The V call is TRBV6-4, the J call TRBJ2-1, with 8 positions matching TRBD2. This CDR3 comprises 16 residues. Trimming cost V 0 bases and J 0 bases; bases outside gene matches: 1. Germline V lookup: CDR1 MRHNA, CDR2 SNTAGT. CDR3 sequence reads: CASSDSSGSSYNEQFF. For the CDR3, the DNA is TGTGCCAGCAGTGACTCGAGCGGGAGCTCCTACAATGAGCAGTTCTTC.

The chain has TRBV20-1 and TRBJ2-7; 8 nucleotides agree with TRBD2. Germline assignment: CDR1 DFQATT and CDR2 SNEGSKA (reference sequence). J lost 3 bases, V lost 3 bases, and 10 bases had no gene match. The CDR3 runs to 15 residues. The CDR3 region has the DNA TGCAGTGCTAGTCACCGCGGGAGGCCCAACTACGAGCAGTACGTC. Translated: CSASHRGRPNYEQYV.

The chain uses TRBV27 and TRBJ2-1; D is possibly TRBD1 (5 bases). Trimming pared 9 bases from V and 15 bases from J, leaving 12 bases between. This CDR3 is built from 9 residues. Germline CDR1 MNHEY, CDR2 SMNVEV (reference sequence). CDR3: CASTGSWFF. The DNA of the CDR3 is TGTGCCAGTACAGGTTCGTGGTTCTTC.

This chain joins TRBV5-1 and TRBJ2-2; possible D gene TRBD1, 6 bases. The CDR3 has 15 amino acids. Germline V CDR1 and CDR2: SGHRS, YFSETQ. Trimming took 0 bases from V and 5 from J, leaving 11 bases between them. The CDR3 DNA follows: TGCGCCAGCAGCTTGGTGGGGGCGCGGACCGGGGAGCTGTTTTTT. Protein product: CASSLVGARTGELFF.

The chain is built from TRBV2 and TRBJ2-7; perhaps TRBD1 as D (5 bases). CDR1 SNHLY and CDR2 FYNNEI come from the germline V gene. V was trimmed by 2 bases and J by 2 bases, leaving 10 bases between them. This CDR3 is 14 amino acids long. DNA for the CDR3: TGTGCCAGCAGTGAATTCCCCAGGGCCTACGAGCAGTACGTC. This translates into CASSEFPRAYEQYV.

The chain links TRBV7-8 to TRBJ2-7; 7 positions match TRBD2. V was clipped by 5 bases and J by 3 bases; unmatched bases: 7. The germline CDR1 and CDR2 sequences are SGHVS and FQNEAQ. This CDR3 is built from 14 residues. Here the CDR3 DNA reads TGTGCCAGCAGCCCGGGAGGCAGACGCTACGAGCAGTACGTC. Its translation: CASSPGGRRYEQYV.